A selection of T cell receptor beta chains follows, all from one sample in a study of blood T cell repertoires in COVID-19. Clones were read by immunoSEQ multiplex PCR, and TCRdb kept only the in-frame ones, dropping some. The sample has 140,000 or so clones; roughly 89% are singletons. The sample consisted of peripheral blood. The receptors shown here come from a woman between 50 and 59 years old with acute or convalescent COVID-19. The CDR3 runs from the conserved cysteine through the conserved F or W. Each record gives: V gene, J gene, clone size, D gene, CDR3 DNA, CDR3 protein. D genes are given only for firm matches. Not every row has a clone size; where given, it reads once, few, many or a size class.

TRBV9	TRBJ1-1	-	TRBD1	TGTGCCAGCAGCCCAGGGACAGGGGGCTACATGAACACTGAAGCTTTCTTT	CASSPGTGGYMNTEAFF
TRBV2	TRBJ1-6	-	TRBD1	TGTGCCAGCAATACAGGGGCCTTTAATTCACCCCTCCACTTT	CASNTGAFNSPLHF
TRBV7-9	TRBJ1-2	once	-	TGTGCCAGCAGCAGGGATTCCTTCTATGGCTACACCTTC	CASSRDSFYGYTF
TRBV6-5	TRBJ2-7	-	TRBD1	TGTGCCAGCAGGAAGGGACAGGGTACCTACGAGCAGTACTTC	CASRKGQGTYEQYF
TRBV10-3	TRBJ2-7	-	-	TGTGCCATCAGTGAGGTTCCCGGGTCCCGGTACGAGCAGTACTTC	CAISEVPGSRYEQYF
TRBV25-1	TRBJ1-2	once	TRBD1	TGTGCCAGCAGTGTAACAGGGGGCGAGGATGGCTACACCTTC	CASSVTGGEDGYTF
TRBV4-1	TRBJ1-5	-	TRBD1	TGCGCCAGCAGCCAATGGGACAGGAACAATCAGCCCCAGCATTTT	CASSQWDRNNQPQHF
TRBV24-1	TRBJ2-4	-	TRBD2	TGTGCCACCAGTGATAATGGACTAGCTTCCAACATTCAGTACTTC	CATSDNGLASNIQYF
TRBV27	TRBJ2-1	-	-	TGTGCCAGCAGCCCCCAGGGTCCCCGTTACAATGAGCAGTTCTTC	CASSPQGPRYNEQFF
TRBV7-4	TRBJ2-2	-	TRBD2	TGTGCCAGCAGCTTAGATGAGCGGGAGGGGGGCACCGGGGAGCTGTTTTTT	CASSLDEREGGTGELFF
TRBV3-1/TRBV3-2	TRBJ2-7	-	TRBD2	TGTGCCAGCAGCTTTCCGGGACTACACTACGAGCAGTACTTC	CASSFPGLHYEQYF
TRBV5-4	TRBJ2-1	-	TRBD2	TGTGCCAGCAGCTTGGGAGGGACTAGCGGTTACAATGAGCAGTTCTTC	CASSLGGTSGYNEQFF
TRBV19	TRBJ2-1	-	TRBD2	TGTGCCAGTAGAGCCAATTTAGCGGGAGGGACCTACAATGAGCAGTTCTTC	CASRANLAGGTYNEQFF
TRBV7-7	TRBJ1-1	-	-	TGTGCCAGCAGCCCTACTCCAGGGGTGTCTGAAGCTTTCTTT	CASSPTPGVSEAFF
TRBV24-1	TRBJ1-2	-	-	TGTGCCACCAGTCCGGCGGCCAGCGAGGGCTACACCTTC	CATSPAASEGYTF
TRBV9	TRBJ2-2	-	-	TGTGCCAGCAGCGTTCACGGGGACGGGGAGCTGTTTTTT	CASSVHGDGELFF
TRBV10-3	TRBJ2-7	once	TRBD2	TGTGCCATCAGTGAGTCGGGGGTAGCGGGGGGCCTCTCCTACGAGCAGTACTTC	CAISESGVAGGLSYEQYF
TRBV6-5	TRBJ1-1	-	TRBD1	TGTGCCAGCAGCCAGAACAGGGGAAACACTGAAGCTTTCTTT	CASSQNRGNTEAFF
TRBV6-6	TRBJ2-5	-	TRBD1	TGTGCCAGCAGTTCCACGACAGGGTGGGAGACCCAGTACTTC	CASSSTTGWETQYF
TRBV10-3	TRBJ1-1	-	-	TGTGCCATCAGTGATCTACTAGGGCAGGTGAACACTGAAGCTTTCTTT	CAISDLLGQVNTEAFF
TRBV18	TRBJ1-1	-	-	TGTGCCAGCTCCCGGGACAAGAACACTGAAGCTTTCTTT	CASSRDKNTEAFF
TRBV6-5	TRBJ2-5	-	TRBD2	TGTGCCAGCAGTCCTCGGGACGGGGGGGAGACCCAGTACTTC	CASSPRDGGETQYF
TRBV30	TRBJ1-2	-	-	TGTGCCTGGAATACGGCGGGGAATGGCTACACCTTC	CAWNTAGNGYTF
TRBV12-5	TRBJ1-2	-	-	TGTGCTAGTGCCCGGGGGGGGCAGGGAAATAACTATGGCTACACCTTC	CASARGGQGNNYGYTF
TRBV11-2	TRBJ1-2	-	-	TGTGCCAGCAGCCCCTTGACTAACGGGGACTACACCTTC	CASSPLTNGDYTF
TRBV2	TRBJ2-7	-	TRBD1	TGTGCCAGCAGCCCCGACAGGGACGCCTACGAGCAGTACTTC	CASSPDRDAYEQYF